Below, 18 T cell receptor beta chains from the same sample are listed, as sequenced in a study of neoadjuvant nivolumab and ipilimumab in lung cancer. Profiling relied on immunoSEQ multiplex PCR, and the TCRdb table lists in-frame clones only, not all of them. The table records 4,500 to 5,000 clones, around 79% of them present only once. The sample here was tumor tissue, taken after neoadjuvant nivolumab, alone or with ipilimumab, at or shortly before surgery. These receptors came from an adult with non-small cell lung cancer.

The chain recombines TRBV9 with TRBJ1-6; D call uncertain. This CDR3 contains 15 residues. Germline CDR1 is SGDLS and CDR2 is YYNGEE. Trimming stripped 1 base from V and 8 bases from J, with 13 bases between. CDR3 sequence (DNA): TGTGCCAGCAGCGTAACCCACCTGTTGGATTCACCCCTCCACTTT. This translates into CASSVTHLLDSPLHF.

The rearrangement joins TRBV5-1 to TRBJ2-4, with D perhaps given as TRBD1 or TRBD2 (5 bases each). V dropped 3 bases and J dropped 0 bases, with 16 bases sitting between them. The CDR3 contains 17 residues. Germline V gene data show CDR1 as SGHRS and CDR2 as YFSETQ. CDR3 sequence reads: CASSSRTGGVAKNIQYF. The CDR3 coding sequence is TGCGCCAGCAGCTCCCGGACTGGGGGTGTAGCCAAAAACATTCAGTACTTC.

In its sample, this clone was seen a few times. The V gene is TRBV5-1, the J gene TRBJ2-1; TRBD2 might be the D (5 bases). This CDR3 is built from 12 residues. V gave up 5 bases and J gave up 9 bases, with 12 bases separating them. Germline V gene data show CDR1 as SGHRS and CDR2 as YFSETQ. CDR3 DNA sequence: TGCGCCAGCAGGGGAAGTCGGGGTGAGCAGTTCTTC. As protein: CASRGSRGEQFF.

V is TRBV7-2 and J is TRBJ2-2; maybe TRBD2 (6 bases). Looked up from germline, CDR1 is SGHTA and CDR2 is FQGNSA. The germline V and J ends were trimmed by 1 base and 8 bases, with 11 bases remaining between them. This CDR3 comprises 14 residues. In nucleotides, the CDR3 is TGTGCCAGCAGCTTAGTAGGGACTTCTGGGGAGCTGTTTTTT. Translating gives CASSLVGTSGELFF.

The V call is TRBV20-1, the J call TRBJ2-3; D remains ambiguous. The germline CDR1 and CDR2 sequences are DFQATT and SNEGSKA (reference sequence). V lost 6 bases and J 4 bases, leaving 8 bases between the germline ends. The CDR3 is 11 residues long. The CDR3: CSATPADTQYF. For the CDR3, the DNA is TGCAGTGCCACCCCGGCAGATACGCAGTATTTT.

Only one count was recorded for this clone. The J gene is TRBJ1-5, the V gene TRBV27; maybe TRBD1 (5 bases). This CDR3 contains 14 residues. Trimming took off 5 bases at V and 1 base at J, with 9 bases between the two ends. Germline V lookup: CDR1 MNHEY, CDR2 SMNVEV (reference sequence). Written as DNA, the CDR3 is TGTGCCAGCAGTCCAGGGTGGAGCAATCAGCCCCAGCATTTT. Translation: CASSPGWSNQPQHF.

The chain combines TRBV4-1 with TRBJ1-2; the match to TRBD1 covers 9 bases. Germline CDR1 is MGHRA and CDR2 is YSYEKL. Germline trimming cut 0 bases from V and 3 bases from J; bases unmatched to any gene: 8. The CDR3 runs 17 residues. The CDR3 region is CASSQDVGTGHHYGYTF. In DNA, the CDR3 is TGCGCCAGCAGCCAAGATGTCGGGACAGGGCATCACTATGGCTACACCTTC.

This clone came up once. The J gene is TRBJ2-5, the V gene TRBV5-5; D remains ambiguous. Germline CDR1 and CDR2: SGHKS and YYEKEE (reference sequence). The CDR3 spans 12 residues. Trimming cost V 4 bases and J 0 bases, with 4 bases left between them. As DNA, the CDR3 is TGTGCCAGCAGCAGATACCAAGAGACCCAGTACTTC. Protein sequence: CASSRYQETQYF.

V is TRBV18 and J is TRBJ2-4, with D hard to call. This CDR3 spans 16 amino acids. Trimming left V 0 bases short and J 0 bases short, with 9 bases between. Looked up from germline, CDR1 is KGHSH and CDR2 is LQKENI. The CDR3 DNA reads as TGTGCCAGCTCACCACCGAACACTTTAGCCAAAAACATTCAGTACTTC. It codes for CASSPPNTLAKNIQYF.

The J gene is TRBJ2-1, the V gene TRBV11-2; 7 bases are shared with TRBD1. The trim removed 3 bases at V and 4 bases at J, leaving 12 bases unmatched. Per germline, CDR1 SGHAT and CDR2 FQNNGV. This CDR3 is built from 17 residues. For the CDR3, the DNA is TGTGCCAGCAGCTTTAGGGCCTCCGGGACAGTATACAATGAGCAGTTCTTC. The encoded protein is CASSFRASGTVYNEQFF.

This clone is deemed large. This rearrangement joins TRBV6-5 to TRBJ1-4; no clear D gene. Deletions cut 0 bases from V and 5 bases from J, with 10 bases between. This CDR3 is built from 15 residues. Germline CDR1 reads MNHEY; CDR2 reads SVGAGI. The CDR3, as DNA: TGTGCCAGCAGTTACTCAGGATACGCGAATGAAAAACTGTTTTTT. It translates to CASSYSGYANEKLFF.

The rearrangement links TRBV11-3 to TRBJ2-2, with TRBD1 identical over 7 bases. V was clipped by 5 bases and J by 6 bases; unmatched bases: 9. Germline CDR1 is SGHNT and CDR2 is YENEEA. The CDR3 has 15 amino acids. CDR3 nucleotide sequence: TGTGCCAGCAGCCAAGGACAGGTGTCGGCCGGGGAGCTGTTTTTT. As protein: CASSQGQVSAGELFF.

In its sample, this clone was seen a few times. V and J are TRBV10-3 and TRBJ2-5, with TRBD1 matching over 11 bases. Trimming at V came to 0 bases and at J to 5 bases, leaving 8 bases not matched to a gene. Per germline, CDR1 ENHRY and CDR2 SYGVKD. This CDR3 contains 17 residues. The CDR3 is CAISESRTGGFGETQYF. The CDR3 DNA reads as TGTGCCATCAGTGAGTCGAGGACAGGGGGCTTCGGTGAGACCCAGTACTTC.

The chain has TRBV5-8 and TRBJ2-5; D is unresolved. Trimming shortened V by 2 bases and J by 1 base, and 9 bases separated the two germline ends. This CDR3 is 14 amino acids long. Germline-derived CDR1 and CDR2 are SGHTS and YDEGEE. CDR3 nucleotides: TGTGCCAGCAGCTTCTCATGGTTCCAAGAGACCCAGTACTTC. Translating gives CASSFSWFQETQYF. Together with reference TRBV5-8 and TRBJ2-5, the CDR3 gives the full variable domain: EAGVTQSPTHLIKTRGQQATLRCSPISGHTSVYWYQQALGLGLQFLLWYDEGEERNRGNFPPRFSGRQFPNYSSELNVNALELEDSALYLCASSFSWFQETQYFGPGTRLLVL.

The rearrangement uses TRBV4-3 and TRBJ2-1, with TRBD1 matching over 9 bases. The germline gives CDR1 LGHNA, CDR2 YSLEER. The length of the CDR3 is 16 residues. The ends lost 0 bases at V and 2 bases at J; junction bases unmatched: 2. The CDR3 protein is CASSQDGTGPYNEQFF. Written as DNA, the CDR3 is TGCGCCAGCAGCCAAGATGGGACAGGGCCCTACAATGAGCAGTTCTTC.

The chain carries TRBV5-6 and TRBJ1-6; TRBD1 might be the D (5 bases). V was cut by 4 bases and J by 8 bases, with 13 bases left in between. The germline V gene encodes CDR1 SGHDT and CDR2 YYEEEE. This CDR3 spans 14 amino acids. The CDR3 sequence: CASSGGTRYSPLHF. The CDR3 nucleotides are TGTGCCAGCAGCGGGGGGACCAGGTATTCACCCCTCCACTTT.

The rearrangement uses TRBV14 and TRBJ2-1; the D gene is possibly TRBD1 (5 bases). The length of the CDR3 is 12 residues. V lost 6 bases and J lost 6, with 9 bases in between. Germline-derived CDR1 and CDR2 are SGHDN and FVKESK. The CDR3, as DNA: TGTGCCAGCAGAAGGGGTGGCAATGAGCAGTTCTTC. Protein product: CASRRGGNEQFF.

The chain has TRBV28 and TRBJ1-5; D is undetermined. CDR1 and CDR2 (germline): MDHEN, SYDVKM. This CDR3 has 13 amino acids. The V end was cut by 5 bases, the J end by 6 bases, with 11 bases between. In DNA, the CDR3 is TGTGCCAGCAGTCGCCCGGGATCTCAGCCCCAGCATTTT. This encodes CASSRPGSQPQHF. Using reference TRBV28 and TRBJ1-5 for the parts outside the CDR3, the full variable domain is DVKVTQSSRYLVKRTGEKVFLECVQDMDHENMFWYRQDPGLGLRLIYFSYDVKMKEKGDIPEGYSVSREKKERFSLILESASTNQTSMYLCASSRPGSQPQHFGDGTRLSIL.